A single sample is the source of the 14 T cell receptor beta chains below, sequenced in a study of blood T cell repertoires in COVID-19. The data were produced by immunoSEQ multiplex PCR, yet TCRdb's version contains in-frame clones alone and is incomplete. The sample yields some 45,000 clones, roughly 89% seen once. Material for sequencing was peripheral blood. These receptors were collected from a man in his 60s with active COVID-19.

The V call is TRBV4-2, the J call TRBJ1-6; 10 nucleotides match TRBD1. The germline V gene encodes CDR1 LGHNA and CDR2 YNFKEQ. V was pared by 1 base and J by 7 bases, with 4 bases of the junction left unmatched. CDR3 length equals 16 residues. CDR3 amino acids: CASSQAGTGENSPLHF. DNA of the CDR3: TGTGCCAGCAGCCAAGCTGGGACAGGGGAAAATTCACCCCTCCACTTT.

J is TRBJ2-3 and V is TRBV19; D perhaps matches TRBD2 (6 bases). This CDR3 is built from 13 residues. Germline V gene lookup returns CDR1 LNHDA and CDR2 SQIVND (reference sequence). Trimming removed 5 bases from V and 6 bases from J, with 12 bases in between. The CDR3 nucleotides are TGTGCCAGTAGTGCGACTAGAGAGGATACGCAGTATTTT. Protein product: CASSATREDTQYF.

The CDR3 nucleotides are TGTGCCAGCAGTCGTGGACAGGGGTATCAGCCCCAGCATTTT. This gives the protein CASSRGQGYQPQHF. This chain connects TRBV28 to TRBJ1-5; 9 nucleotides line up with TRBD1. The V and J ends lost 5 bases and 5 bases, in that order; junction bases with no gene match: 4. There are 14 residues in the CDR3. Looked up from germline, CDR1 is MDHEN and CDR2 is SYDVKM.

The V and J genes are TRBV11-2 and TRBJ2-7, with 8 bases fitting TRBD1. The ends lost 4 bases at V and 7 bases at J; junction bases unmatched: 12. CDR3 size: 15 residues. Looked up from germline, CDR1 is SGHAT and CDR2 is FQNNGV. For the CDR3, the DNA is TGTGCCAGCAGCTCCCTCGGACAGGGTGGGTCTGAGCAGTACTTC. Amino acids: CASSSLGQGGSEQYF.

The CDR3 sequence is CASSPLFGERDTQYF. The CDR3 DNA reads as TGTGCCAGCAGCCCTTTATTTGGCGAGAGGGATACGCAGTATTTT. The chain joins TRBV5-5 to TRBJ2-3, with D uncertain. Germline lookup yields CDR1 SGHKS and CDR2 YYEKEE (reference sequence). CDR3 size: 15 residues. V was cut by 4 bases and J by 6 bases, with 18 bases left in between.

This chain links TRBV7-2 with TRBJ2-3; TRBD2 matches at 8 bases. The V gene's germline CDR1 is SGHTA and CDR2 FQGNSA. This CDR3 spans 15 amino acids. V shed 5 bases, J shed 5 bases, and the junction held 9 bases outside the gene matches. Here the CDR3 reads CASSTDGLAGDTQYF. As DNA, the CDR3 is TGTGCCAGCAGCACTGATGGACTAGCAGGAGATACGCAGTATTTT.

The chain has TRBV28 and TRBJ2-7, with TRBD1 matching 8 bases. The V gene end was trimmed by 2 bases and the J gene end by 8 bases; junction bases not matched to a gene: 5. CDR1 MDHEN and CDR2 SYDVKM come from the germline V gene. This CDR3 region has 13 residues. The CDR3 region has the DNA TGTGCCAGCAGTTTACGACAGGGGAGAAAGCAGTACTTC. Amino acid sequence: CASSLRQGRKQYF.

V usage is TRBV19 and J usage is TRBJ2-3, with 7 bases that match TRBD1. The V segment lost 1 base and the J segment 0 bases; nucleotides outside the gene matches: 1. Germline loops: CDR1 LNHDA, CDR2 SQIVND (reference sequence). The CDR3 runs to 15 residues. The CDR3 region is CASSIVRGSTDTQYF. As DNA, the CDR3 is TGTGCCAGTAGTATAGTCAGGGGGAGCACAGATACGCAGTATTTT.

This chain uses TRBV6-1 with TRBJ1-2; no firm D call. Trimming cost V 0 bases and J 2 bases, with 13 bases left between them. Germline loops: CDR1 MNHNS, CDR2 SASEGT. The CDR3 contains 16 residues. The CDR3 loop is CASSEASSTLNYGYTF. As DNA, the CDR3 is TGTGCCAGCAGTGAAGCGAGTAGCACATTAAACTATGGCTACACCTTC.

The CDR3 protein is CAISGPGQLLKGSGNTIYF. CDR3 nucleotide sequence: TGTGCCATCAGTGGCCCGGGACAATTATTAAAGGGGTCTGGAAACACCATATATTTT. V gene TRBV10-3 combines with J gene TRBJ1-3; the D gene is possibly TRBD1 (6 bases). Germline V gene lookup returns CDR1 ENHRY and CDR2 SYGVKD. CDR3 length: 19 amino acids. V dropped 4 bases and J dropped 1 base, with 23 bases sitting between them.

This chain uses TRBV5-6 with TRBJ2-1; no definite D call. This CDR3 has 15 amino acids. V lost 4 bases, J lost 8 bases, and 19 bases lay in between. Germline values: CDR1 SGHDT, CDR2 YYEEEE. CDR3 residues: CASSRNMASQYEQFF. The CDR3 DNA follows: TGTGCCAGCAGCCGAAATATGGCTAGTCAGTATGAGCAGTTCTTC.

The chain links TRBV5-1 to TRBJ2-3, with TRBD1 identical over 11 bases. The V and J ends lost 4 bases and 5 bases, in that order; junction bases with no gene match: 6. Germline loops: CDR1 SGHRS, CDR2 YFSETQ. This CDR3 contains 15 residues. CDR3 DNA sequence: TGCGCCAGCAGCCCAGGGACAGGGGGTGGAGATACGCAGTATTTT. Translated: CASSPGTGGGDTQYF.

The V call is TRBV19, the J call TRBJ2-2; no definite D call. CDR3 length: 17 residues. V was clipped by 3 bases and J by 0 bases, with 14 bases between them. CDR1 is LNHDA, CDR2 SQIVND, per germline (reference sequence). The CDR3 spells CASSIVSTVPNTGELFF. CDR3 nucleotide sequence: TGTGCCAGTAGTATTGTTTCTACAGTGCCGAACACCGGGGAGCTGTTTTTT. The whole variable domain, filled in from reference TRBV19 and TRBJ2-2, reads DGGITQSPKYLFRKEGQNVTLSCEQNLNHDAMYWYRQDPGQGLRLIYYSQIVNDFQKGDIAEGYSVSREKKESFPLTVTSAQKNPTAFYLCASSIVSTVPNTGELFFGEGSRLTVL.

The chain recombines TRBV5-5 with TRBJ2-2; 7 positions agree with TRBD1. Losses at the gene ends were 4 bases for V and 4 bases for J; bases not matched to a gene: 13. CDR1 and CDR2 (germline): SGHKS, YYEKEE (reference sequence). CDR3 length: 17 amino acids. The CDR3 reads CASSPPGQRSLTGELFF. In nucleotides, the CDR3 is TGTGCCAGCAGCCCCCCGGGACAGAGAAGTCTCACCGGGGAGCTGTTTTTT.